This is a list of T cell receptor beta chains from one sample in a study of blood T cells in healthy people across ages. TCRdb analysed the 5' RACE reads with MiXCR anew, one entry per CDR3 protein. The table shows more than 1,400,000 distinct CDR3 sequences, with 42% occurring only once. Sequenced: blood. Every receptor here comes from a woman younger than 30 in good health. CDR3s include the opening cysteine and the closing phenylalanine or tryptophan. D genes are given only for firm matches.

>TRBJ2-1|TRBV27|.
CASRTPSRVREFF
>TRBJ1-5|TRBV6-1|.
CASIIQGNQPQHF
>TRBJ2-3|TRBV15|TRBD2
CATSSGRVSTDTQYF
>TRBJ1-2|TRBV4-2|.
CASSQDQAFLEGYTF
>TRBJ2-5|TRBV6-2/TRBV6-3|.
CASARGQGKTQYF
>TRBJ2-2|TRBV10-3|.
CAIARGETGELFF
>TRBJ2-1|TRBV10-3|.
CAISEGTEQFF
>TRBJ2-3|TRBV20-1|.
CSARDVSRGQMVRTDTQYF
>TRBJ2-3|TRBV4-1|.
CASSQPGEADTQYF
>TRBJ2-4|TRBV13|.
CASSRGIWDIQYF
>TRBJ2-3|TRBV5-1|.
CASSFLGGDRSTDTQYF
>TRBJ2-5|TRBV27|.
CASSAYREETQYF
>TRBJ1-4|TRBV28|.
CASSSLTGNEKLFF
>TRBJ2-3|TRBV5-6|.
CASSLGRTEDTQYF
>TRBJ1-1|TRBV10-1|TRBD1
CASSESSQGAPEAFF
>TRBJ2-1|TRBV28|.
CASSSPVSGGRNNEQFF
>TRBJ2-5|TRBV5-1|.
CASSFGSRETQYF
>TRBJ1-1|TRBV20-1|.
CSASAGSEAFF
>TRBJ1-2|TRBV30|.
CAWDLYGYTF
>TRBJ2-3|TRBV2|.
CASSSPGTSMTDTQYF
>TRBJ2-5|TRBV7-9|.
CASSLEVRGAQATQYF
>TRBJ1-6|TRBV6-6|TRBD1
CASRGQGREAPLHF
>TRBJ1-1|TRBV29-1|.
CSARRGEAFF
>TRBJ2-3|TRBV5-1|TRBD2
CASSSGLAGGSTDTQYF
>TRBJ1-1|TRBV20-1|.
CSASLPSRGEAFF
>TRBJ2-3|TRBV29-1|.
CSVRQAGTEWADTQYF
>TRBJ2-7|TRBV12-3/TRBV12-4|.
CASSQLVSPYEQYF
>TRBJ2-1|TRBV20-1|TRBD2
CSASILPTSGRVNEQFF
>TRBJ1-2|TRBV6-5|TRBD1
CASSYSRDRGNGYTF
>TRBJ2-3|TRBV20-1|TRBD2
CSASGVSGTSGGADTQYF
>TRBJ1-1|TRBV27|.
CASSLTYEGPEAFF
>TRBJ2-1|TRBV20-1|TRBD2
CSAREEKASGRNEQFF
>TRBJ2-3|TRBV2|TRBD2
CASSVEAAGAGDTQYF
>TRBJ2-3|TRBV7-9|.
CASSNHLGPDTQYF
>TRBJ1-5|TRBV28|.
CASSVWDGTDQPQHF
>TRBJ2-4|TRBV5-1|.
CASSLNRGAKNIQYF
>TRBJ2-1|TRBV6-5|.
CASRNREARLNEQFF
>TRBJ2-5|TRBV6-1|.
CASSGQGWRETQYF
>TRBJ2-7|TRBV12-3/TRBV12-4|.
CASRGGAPGNEQYF
>.|TRBV29-1|.
CSVGLPMLGSEQYF
>TRBJ2-3|TRBV6-5|TRBD1
CASRGPGTGATDTQYF
>TRBJ2-1|TRBV20-1|.
CSARVTNGNDEQFF
>TRBJ2-5|TRBV4-2|.
CASSQDRDFQETQYF
>TRBJ2-5|TRBV3-1|.
CASSQVGVVETQYF
>TRBJ2-7|TRBV27|.
CASSPPRAISSYEQYF
>TRBJ1-5|TRBV12-3/TRBV12-4|.
CACPEALKDNQPQHF
>.|TRBV12-3/TRBV12-4|TRBD2
CASRETSGRPSEQYF
>TRBJ1-2|TRBV5-1|TRBD1
CASSPLGQGAIGGNYGYTF